This T cell receptor (beta chain) was sequenced for a study of radiotherapy plus CTLA-4 blockade in lung cancer. In the study overall: Across the patients, objective responses occurred in less than 20%, and disease control in under 35%.

With regard to this clone: The target antigen is unknown.

Only in-frame clones appear in the TCRdb table, and some are missing; sequencing was by immunoSEQ multiplex PCR. The table records roughly 90,000 clones, about 78% of them present only once. The CDR3 covers 17 residues. V shed 0 bases and J shed 0 bases, with 11 bases lying between them. Germline lookup yields CDR1 PRHDT and CDR2 FYEKMQ (reference sequence). Study outcomes and limitations: Dynamics of early blood T cell clones, together with interferon-beta, were reportedly the best predictors of response.

This clonotype was sampled from a human donor with non-small cell lung cancer who had a partial response to radiotherapy plus ipilimumab. Some clones in this sample may be carry-over from other donors' samples. The sample was peripheral blood, taken from a patient treated with radiotherapy plus ipilimumab. The J gene is TRBJ2-2, the V gene TRBV13, with D possibly being TRBD2 (6 bases). As DNA, the CDR3 is TGTGCCAGCAGCTTAGGGGGTAGCGGTACGAACACCGGGGAGCTGTTTTTT. Translation gives CASSLGGSGTNTGELFF.